This T cell receptor beta chain was recovered during a study of identical twins. CDR1 is LNHNV and CDR2 is YYDKDF in the germline V gene (reference sequence). Trimming removed 4 bases at V and 0 bases at J, with 15 bases between. CDR3 length: 17 amino acids. Overall study results and limits: Conclusions relied on cross-sectional statistical analysis, not following the same donors.

MiXCR was run by TCRdb on the 5' RACE reads, yielding one entry per CDR3 protein. The sample has approximately 700,000 distinct CDR3 sequences, approximately 18% seen once. A remark on this clonotype: No antigen is known for it.

This sample was shared with a second study, whose subject was T cells expressing NK-cell markers.

This chain links TRBV15 with TRBJ2-2, with a tentative D call TRBD1 (5 bases). The source material was PBMCs. The clonotype comes from a young woman in good health. The CDR3 DNA reads TGTGCCACCAGCACCGACAGATTAGGAGCGAACACCGGGGAGCTGTTTTTT. This translates into CATSTDRLGANTGELFF. The variable domain in full, completed from reference TRBV15 and TRBJ2-2, reads DAMVIQNPRYQVTQFGKPVTLSCSQTLNHNVMYWYQQKSSQAPKLLFHYYDKDFNNEADTPDNFQSRRPNTSFCFLDIRSPGLGDTAMYLCATSTDRLGANTGELFFGEGSRLTVL.